This is a list of T cell receptor beta chains from one sample in a study of metastatic and nonmetastatic thyroid tumors. Using MiXCR, TCRdb re-called clones from the PCR reads. Of 3,700 or so clones listed, under 45% are singletons. The sequenced material came from adjacent normal tissue. The source of these receptors is a male donor with papillary thyroid cancer or a benign thyroid nodule (not recorded which). Some clones in this sample may be carry-over from other donors' samples. The CDR3 runs from the conserved cysteine through the conserved F or W. The D gene is left open where the match is weak. Expanded clones are given a class, and other clones once, few, many or no size at all.

v_gene,j_gene,d_gene,abundance,CDR3aa,CDR3nt
TRBV28,TRBJ1-5,NA,NA,CASTPGTVLSQHF,TGTGCCAGCACCCCCGGGACCGTCCTGTCCCAGCATTTT
TRBV9,TRBJ2-1,NA,large,CASSARDAAYNEQFF,TGTGCCAGCAGCGCTCGGGACGCAGCCTACAATGAGCAGTTCTTC
TRBV6-5,TRBJ1-3,NA,few,CASSYSTVTGNTIYF,TGTGCCAGCAGTTACTCGACTGTCACCGGAAACACCATATATTTT
TRBV12-3/TRBV12-4,TRBJ1-1,NA,NA,CASREVNTEAFF,TGTGCCAGCAGGGAGGTGAACACTGAAGCTTTCTTT
TRBV6-2/TRBV6-3,TRBJ1-1,NA,few,CASSYWDTTEAFF,TGTGCCAGCAGTTACTGGGACACCACTGAAGCTTTCTTT
TRBV5-1,TRBJ2-7,TRBD1,NA,CASSLLSDRGREQYF,TGCGCCAGCAGCTTGCTTTCGGACAGGGGGCGCGAGCAGTACTTC
TRBV11-2,TRBJ1-2,NA,NA,CASSLNRDYGYTF,TGTGCCAGCAGCCTCAACAGGGATTATGGCTACACCTTC
TRBV6-1,TRBJ1-2,NA,many,CASSPGANYGYTF,TGTGCCAGCAGTCCAGGAGCTAACTATGGCTACACCTTC
TRBV11-2,TRBJ2-3,NA,NA,CASSLDQGTDTQYF,TGTGCCAGCAGCTTAGATCAGGGCACAGATACGCAGTATTTT
TRBV7-9,TRBJ1-6,NA,NA,CASSEGQANSPLHF,TGTGCCAGCAGCGAAGGACAAGCTAATTCACCCCTCCACTTT
TRBV2,TRBJ1-5,TRBD1,NA,CASNDRGLGKPQHF,TGTGCCAGCAATGACAGGGGCCTGGGGAAGCCCCAGCATTTT
TRBV27,TRBJ1-6,NA,NA,CASSFLPSGAGNSPLHF,TGTGCCAGCAGTTTCCTCCCCTCCGGGGCGGGGAATTCACCCCTCCACTTT
TRBV27,TRBJ2-7,NA,few,CATRGEGDYEQYF,TGTGCCACTAGGGGGGAGGGAGACTACGAGCAGTACTTC
TRBV7-6,TRBJ2-6,TRBD2,NA,CASSPGTRGGSGANVLTF,TGTGCCAGCAGCCCTGGGACTAGGGGAGGCTCTGGGGCCAACGTCCTGACTTTC
TRBV25-1,TRBJ1-2,NA,NA,CASSESEGWNYYGYTF,TGTGCCAGCAGTGAATCCGAGGGGTGGAACTACTATGGCTACACCTTC
TRBV6-1,TRBJ2-6,NA,NA,CASKGGSGANVLTF,TGTGCCAGCAAGGGGGGATCAGGGGCCAACGTCCTGACTTTC
TRBV27,TRBJ2-7,NA,NA,CASSQIRGINYEQYF,TGTGCCAGCAGTCAAATCAGGGGAATCAATTACGAGCAGTACTTC
TRBV9,TRBJ2-5,TRBD2,NA,CASSVGAAGDETQYF,TGTGCCAGCAGCGTAGGGGCGGCGGGAGACGAGACCCAGTACTTC
TRBV28,TRBJ2-1,NA,few,CASSAGQLNNEQFF,TGTGCCAGCAGTGCGGGACAGCTGAACAATGAGCAGTTCTTC
TRBV30,TRBJ2-3,TRBD1,NA,CAWSAGGGEDTQYF,TGTGCCTGGAGTGCAGGGGGCGGCGAAGATACGCAGTATTTT
TRBV6-1,TRBJ2-6,NA,few,CASRKIPSGANVLTF,TGTGCCAGCAGGAAAATACCCTCTGGGGCCAACGTCCTGACTTTC
TRBV6-1,TRBJ2-1,TRBD2,few,CASSDTGTSGINEQFF,TGTGCCAGCAGTGACACCGGGACTAGCGGGATCAATGAGCAGTTCTTC
TRBV5-5,TRBJ2-7,TRBD2,many,CASSLDGGAGGPREQYF,TGTGCCAGCAGCTTGGACGGTGGGGCGGGGGGGCCTCGGGAGCAGTACTTC
TRBV7-9,TRBJ2-5,NA,few,CASSLGGGTQYF,TGTGCCAGCAGCTTAGGTGGGGGAACCCAGTACTTC
TRBV12-3/TRBV12-4,TRBJ2-3,NA,medium-sized,CASSPVVAGTDTQYF,TGTGCCAGCAGCCCGGTTGTGGCGGGCACAGATACGCAGTATTTT
TRBV6-1,TRBJ2-1,NA,few,CASSDQLAESSYNEQFF,TGTGCCAGCAGTGACCAACTAGCCGAGAGCTCCTACAATGAGCAGTTCTTC
TRBV12-3/TRBV12-4,TRBJ1-1,TRBD1,many,CASSARTGVTEAFF,TGTGCCAGCAGTGCCCGGACAGGGGTTACTGAAGCTTTCTTT
TRBV5-1,TRBJ2-7,TRBD2,once,CASSLRASGSVSYEQYF,TGCGCCAGCAGCTTGAGGGCCAGCGGGAGCGTATCCTACGAGCAGTACTTC
TRBV6-1,TRBJ1-2,TRBD1,few,CASISWTGHGYTF,TGTGCCAGCATTTCCTGGACAGGCCATGGCTACACCTTC
TRBV6-1,TRBJ2-7,NA,few,CASSNTRSSYEQYF,TGTGCCAGCAGTAACACTCGAAGCTCCTACGAGCAGTACTTC
TRBV11-2,TRBJ1-1,NA,medium-sized,CASSLTRDTEAFF,TGTGCCAGCAGCCTTACCCGGGACACTGAAGCTTTCTTT
TRBV12-3/TRBV12-4,TRBJ1-5,NA,NA,CASSLLGSNQPQHF,TGTGCCAGCAGTTTATTGGGAAGCAATCAGCCCCAGCATTTT
TRBV30,TRBJ2-2,NA,NA,CAWSLGGADTGELFF,TGTGCCTGGAGCCTAGGAGGGGCGGACACCGGGGAGCTGTTTTTT
TRBV6-1,TRBJ1-1,NA,NA,CASSRSGDTEAFF,TGTGCCAGCAGCCGGTCGGGCGACACTGAAGCTTTCTTT
TRBV6-5,TRBJ1-2,NA,NA,CASSYGGNYGYTF,TGTGCCAGCAGTTACGGGGGTAACTATGGCTACACCTTC
TRBV4-2,TRBJ2-5,TRBD2,many,CASSQDFNGGGGWGTQYF,TGTGCCAGCAGCCAAGATTTTAATGGCGGGGGGGGTTGGGGGACCCAGTACTTC
TRBV7-2,TRBJ2-7,NA,once,CASSSLDRNEQCF,TGTGCCAGCAGCTCGTTAGACAGGAACGAGCAGTGCTTC
TRBV11-3,TRBJ2-1,NA,NA,CASSLRGSSNEQFF,TGTGCCAGCAGCTTAAGGGGGAGTAGTAATGAGCAGTTCTTC
TRBV7-9,TRBJ2-5,NA,NA,CASSLEGPSDRETQYF,TGTGCCAGCAGCTTAGAGGGACCTTCCGATCGGGAGACCCAGTACTTC
TRBV6-1,TRBJ1-6,TRBD1,few,CASSMAGGSPLHF,TGTGCCAGCAGTATGGCAGGGGGTTCACCCCTCCACTTT
TRBV12-3/TRBV12-4,TRBJ1-1,NA,few,CASRPDSYEAFF,TGTGCCAGCAGGCCAGACAGCTACGAAGCTTTCTTT
TRBV28,TRBJ2-3,NA,few,CASGLSTDTQYF,TGTGCCAGCGGACTCAGCACAGATACGCAGTATTTT
TRBV6-5,TRBJ2-7,TRBD2,NA,CASSYGGGSEYEQYF,TGTGCCAGCAGTTATGGGGGGGGTAGCGAGTACGAGCAGTACTTC
TRBV27,TRBJ2-3,NA,few,CASSLEGLGTDTQYF,TGTGCCAGCAGTTTAGAGGGGTTAGGCACAGATACGCAGTATTTT
TRBV20-1,TRBJ2-3,NA,medium-sized,CSAHRRVPTDTQYF,TGCAGTGCCCACCGACGAGTCCCCACAGATACGCAGTATTTT
TRBV3-1,TRBJ2-7,TRBD1,large,CASSQDSHPVYRDRVFREQYF,TGTGCCAGCAGCCAAGACTCTCACCCTGTCTACCGGGACAGGGTATTTCGCGAGCAGTACTTC
TRBV27,TRBJ2-3,TRBD2,NA,CASSFRTSGTDTQYF,TGTGCCAGCAGTTTTAGGACTAGCGGTACAGATACGCAGTATTTT
TRBV27,TRBJ2-3,TRBD2,NA,CASSTSGRGADTQYF,TGTGCCAGCAGTACTAGCGGGAGGGGGGCAGATACGCAGTATTTT
TRBV3-1,TRBJ2-1,NA,NA,CASSQGSGPRNEQFF,TGTGCCAGCAGCCAAGGGTCGGGACCTCGGAATGAGCAGTTCTTC
TRBV20-1,TRBJ2-5,TRBD1,NA,CSATNRDHRGLEETQYF,TGCAGTGCTACCAATCGCGACCACAGGGGGCTAGAGGAGACCCAGTACTTC
TRBV28,TRBJ2-7,TRBD1,large,CASSLPGTGSYEQYF,TGTGCCAGCAGTCTCCCCGGGACAGGTTCCTACGAGCAGTACTTC
TRBV4-2,TRBJ1-1,NA,many,CASSPPTGNTEAFF,TGTGCCAGCAGCCCCCCGACAGGGAACACTGAAGCTTTCTTT
TRBV29-1,TRBJ1-1,TRBD1,NA,CSVNRGGMNTEAFF,TGCAGCGTCAACAGGGGGGGCATGAACACTGAAGCTTTCTTT
TRBV5-1,TRBJ1-5,NA,large,CASRRPRNQPQHF,TGCGCCAGCAGAAGACCGCGCAATCAGCCCCAGCATTTT